These T cell receptor beta chains were read from a single sample in a study of blood T cell repertoires in COVID-19. Sequencing was performed with immunoSEQ multiplex PCR; in TCRdb, only in-frame clones are kept and a portion is missing. Here the sample spans approximately 480,000 clones, nearly 90% being singletons. Sequencing was performed on peripheral blood. These receptors all stem from a man between 18 and 29 years old with COVID-19, enrolled during active disease. CDR3s include the opening cysteine and the closing phenylalanine or tryptophan. D genes are given only for firm matches. Not every row has a clone size; where given, it reads once, few, many or a size class.

d_gene,j_gene,abundance,v_gene,CDR3nt,CDR3aa
TRBD1,TRBJ2-7,-,TRBV13,TGTGCCAGCAGCTTGGAACCCGGTAGGGGGCTCTACGAACAGTACTTC,CASSLEPGRGLYEQYF
-,TRBJ2-5,-,TRBV11-2,TGTGCCAGCAGCTTAACAGGGCCCGGCGAGACCCAGTACTTC,CASSLTGPGETQYF
TRBD1,TRBJ2-3,-,TRBV2,TGTGCCAGCAGTGAAGGGACAGGGGGTGGCACGCAGTATTTT,CASSEGTGGGTQYF
-,TRBJ1-3,-,TRBV30,TGTGCCTGGAGTCTTTCTGGAAACACCATATATTTT,CAWSLSGNTIYF
-,TRBJ2-5,-,TRBV10-2,TGCGCCAGCAGTGACATATTTAGGGACAATCAAGAGACCCAGTACTTC,CASSDIFRDNQETQYF
TRBD2,TRBJ2-5,once,TRBV6-5,TGTGCCAGCAGTTACCGGAAGCGGGGGCAAGAGACCCAGTACTTC,CASSYRKRGQETQYF
-,TRBJ1-5,-,TRBV19,TGTGCCAGTAGCACGGGAGCTTTTAGCAATCAGCCCCAGCATTTT,CASSTGAFSNQPQHF
-,TRBJ1-3,few,TRBV9,TGTGCCAGCAGCGTAGAAGGGGAAGGAAACACCATATATTTT,CASSVEGEGNTIYF
-,TRBJ1-2,-,TRBV7-9,TGTGCCAGCAGCCAAGGGGGTGGCTACACCTTC,CASSQGGGYTF
TRBD1,TRBJ1-5,-,TRBV19,TGTGCCAGTAGTATGGGACAGGGACATAATCAGCCCCAGCATTTT,CASSMGQGHNQPQHF
TRBD1,TRBJ1-1,-,TRBV6-2/TRBV6-3,TGTGCCAGCAGTTACGGGACAGTGAACACTGAAGCTTTCTTT,CASSYGTVNTEAFF
TRBD1,TRBJ1-6,-,TRBV9,TGTGCCAGCAGCGTCGGGCAGGGGGTATCACCCCTCCACTTT,CASSVGQGVSPLHF
-,TRBJ2-7,-,TRBV2,TGTGCCAGCGGGAGCCAACCCTACGAGCAGTACTTC,CASGSQPYEQYF
TRBD2,TRBJ2-5,once,TRBV5-4,TGTGCCAGCAGCTTGGTTGGGACTAGCTCAGAGACCCAGTACTTC,CASSLVGTSSETQYF
TRBD2,TRBJ2-3,-,TRBV11-2,TGTGCCAGCAGCTTAATAGCGGGAGGCCAGCGGGATACGCAGTATTTT,CASSLIAGGQRDTQYF
-,TRBJ2-7,-,TRBV7-8,TGTGCCAGCAGCTACCGGGGAAGCTCCTACGAGCAGTACTTC,CASSYRGSSYEQYF
TRBD2,TRBJ2-7,-,TRBV10-1,TGCGCCAGCAGTGAAAGCGGGAGGGTTCATACGCAGTACTTC,CASSESGRVHTQYF
TRBD1,TRBJ2-3,-,TRBV5-6,TGTGCCAGCAGCTTGTGGACAGGGGGGCCAGATACGCAGTATTTT,CASSLWTGGPDTQYF
-,TRBJ1-5,-,TRBV7-8,TGTGCCAGCAGCCATGGGAGGGATGGAAGTCAGCCCCAGCATTTT,CASSHGRDGSQPQHF
TRBD1,TRBJ1-2,-,TRBV6-5,TGTGCCAGCGGAAGACGGACAGGGGGCCCCCTGAGCTACACCTTC,CASGRRTGGPLSYTF
-,TRBJ1-5,-,TRBV19,TGTGCCAGTAGGGGCCATGGGGCAGGCAATCAGCCCCAGCATTTT,CASRGHGAGNQPQHF
TRBD1,TRBJ2-5,-,TRBV10-2,TGCGCCAGCAGAAAGGACAGGGGGAGAGGGACCCAGTACTTC,CASRKDRGRGTQYF
TRBD1,TRBJ2-3,-,TRBV24-1,TGTGCCACCAGTGAAGGGACAGGGCCTCGCACAGATACGCAGTATTTT,CATSEGTGPRTDTQYF
-,TRBJ2-7,-,TRBV5-1,TGCGCCAGCAGCCTGGGGCCCCAGGGATCCTACGAGCAGTACTTC,CASSLGPQGSYEQYF
TRBD1,TRBJ1-2,-,TRBV30,TGTGCCGGTTCCCGGGACAGTTATGGCTACACCTTC,CAGSRDSYGYTF
-,TRBJ2-1,-,TRBV4-1,TGCGCCAGCAGCCAAGTCGCCGCTAGCAACCACAATGAGCAGTTCTTC,CASSQVAASNHNEQFF
TRBD1,TRBJ2-2,-,TRBV13,TGTGCCAGCAGCGAACAGGGGGCGGTCACCGGGGAGCTGTTTTTT,CASSEQGAVTGELFF
-,TRBJ2-7,-,TRBV7-6,TGTGCCAGCAGCTCTCAACCGTACGGACAGCAAGGGAAAGAACGGCAGTACTTC,CASSSQPYGQQGKERQYF